Listed here are 17 T cell receptor beta chains from one sample, sequenced in a study of cytomegalovirus exposure and HLA in healthy donors. The PCR had 60 Vbeta and 13 Jbeta primers. The method was immunoSEQ multiplex PCR; TCRdb's version includes in-frame clones alone and lacks a portion of them. This sample has 150,000 or so clones; roughly 80% occur once, and the top ten carry about 13%. Input material: PBMCs. These receptors all come from a man aged 25-45 years in good health and CMV-seropositive.

This rearrangement joins TRBV7-2 to TRBJ2-7; 9 nucleotides match TRBD2. Per the germline V gene, CDR1 is SGHTA and CDR2 is FQGNSA. The CDR3 sequence is 15 residues long. V lost 2 bases to trimming and J lost 7 bases; unmatched junction nucleotides: 9. The CDR3 is CASSLLPSGIDEQYF. As DNA, the CDR3 is TGTGCCAGCAGCTTACTACCTAGCGGGATTGATGAGCAGTACTTC.

The chain employs TRBV29-1 and TRBJ2-7, with 7 positions matching TRBD1. Germline V gene data show CDR1 as SQVTM and CDR2 as ANQGSEA. V gave up 6 bases and J gave up 3 bases; unmatched junction bases: 8. This CDR3 is 13 amino acids long. This CDR3 reads CSVSEGGSYEQYF. In nucleotides, the CDR3 is TGCAGCGTCTCCGAAGGGGGCAGCTACGAGCAGTACTTC.

The CDR3 protein is CASGVKRRVSYEQYF. The DNA for the CDR3 is TGTGCCAGCGGGGTGAAAAGGCGGGTCTCCTACGAGCAGTACTTC. The J gene is TRBJ2-7, the V gene TRBV11-3; possibly TRBD2 for D (5 bases). Trimming shortened V by 8 bases and J by 0 bases, and 17 bases separated the two germline ends. CDR1 and CDR2 (germline): SGHNT, YENEEA. The CDR3 extends over 15 amino acids. The full variable domain, its missing parts supplied by reference TRBV11-3 and TRBJ2-7, is EAGVVQSPRYKIIEKKQPVAFWCNPISGHNTLYWYLQNLGQGPELLIRYENEEAVDDSQLPKDRFSAERLKGVDSTLKIQPAELGDSAVYLCASGVKRRVSYEQYFGPGTRLTVT.

This clone was observed a single time. The chain has TRBV11-1 and TRBJ2-4, with D perhaps TRBD1 (6 bases). There are 15 residues in the CDR3. Germline loops: CDR1 SGHAT, CDR2 FQDESV (reference sequence). Trimming took 4 bases from V and 2 from J, leaving 12 bases between them. CDR3 sequence reads: CASSSTGITKNIQYF. In DNA form, the CDR3 reads TGTGCCAGCAGCTCAACAGGGATTACCAAAAACATTCAGTACTTC.

Details on this clone: The same CDR3 also results from other DNA sequences found in this sample. The V and J genes are TRBV29-1 and TRBJ2-3; 9 nucleotides match TRBD2. The V gene end was trimmed by 7 bases and the J gene end by 3 bases; junction bases not matched to a gene: 11. The CDR3 runs 15 residues. Germline V gene sequence: CDR1 SQVTM, CDR2 ANQGSEA. The CDR3 region has the DNA TGCAGCGCCAATGACGGCGGGAGGGGGACAGATACGCAGTATTTT. Its translation: CSANDGGRGTDTQYF.

V usage is TRBV15 and J usage is TRBJ1-1; 12 bases fit TRBD1. Germline loops: CDR1 LNHNV, CDR2 YYDKDF (reference sequence). The CDR3 consists of 18 residues. J was trimmed by 0 bases and V by 3 bases; bases with no gene match: 8. The CDR3 region is CATSSPGDRGRLNTEAFF. CDR3 bases: TGTGCCACCAGCAGTCCCGGGGACAGGGGGCGGTTGAACACTGAAGCTTTCTTT. Together with reference TRBV15 and TRBJ1-1, the CDR3 gives the full variable domain: DAMVIQNPRYQVTQFGKPVTLSCSQTLNHNVMYWYQQKSSQAPKLLFHYYDKDFNNEADTPDNFQSRRPNTSFCFLDIRSPGLGDTAMYLCATSSPGDRGRLNTEAFFGQGTRLTVV.

The chain employs TRBV7-8 and TRBJ2-3, with 8 bases that match TRBD2. The CDR3 is 19 residues long. Trimming at V came to 3 bases and at J to 2 bases, leaving 16 bases not matched to a gene. CDR1 is SGHVS, CDR2 FQNEAQ, per germline. CDR3 DNA: TGTGCCAGCAGCTTCCCCCGTTCGGCTAGCGGGTCGTCCACAGATACGCAGTATTTT. It encodes CASSFPRSASGSSTDTQYF.

This chain links TRBV11-2 with TRBJ2-1, with D possibly matching TRBD1 (5 bases). V was pared by 3 bases and J by 3 bases, with 24 bases between. Germline V gene sequence: CDR1 SGHAT, CDR2 FQNNGV. The CDR3 has 19 amino acids. The CDR3 here is CASSFFSSYGAENYNEQFF. The CDR3 nucleotides read TGTGCCAGCAGCTTCTTTTCCTCGTATGGGGCTGAAAACTACAATGAGCAGTTCTTC.

V gene TRBV13 combines with J gene TRBJ2-1; 15 bases are a match to TRBD2. Germline V CDR1 and CDR2: PRHDT, FYEKMQ (reference sequence). V was pared by 5 bases and J by 0 bases, with 5 bases of the junction left unmatched. The CDR3 loop spans 18 amino acids. The CDR3: CASSPGLAGGSSYNEQFF. DNA of the CDR3: TGTGCCAGCAGCCCAGGACTAGCGGGAGGGAGCTCCTACAATGAGCAGTTCTTC.

The rearrangement links TRBV29-1 to TRBJ1-2; D unclear. Germline V CDR1 and CDR2: SQVTM, ANQGSEA. With 4 bases removed from V and 3 bases from J, the gap between germline ends came to 12 bases. The CDR3 covers 13 residues. CDR3 protein: CSVVRVSDYGYTF. CDR3 nucleotides: TGCAGCGTTGTAAGGGTTAGCGACTATGGCTACACCTTC.

This clone occurred once. The chain uses TRBV11-1 and TRBJ1-1, with 8 bases matching TRBD1. The germline CDR1 and CDR2 sequences are SGHAT and FQDESV (reference sequence). The CDR3 is 13 residues long. J lost 4 bases, V lost 4 bases, and 2 bases had no gene match. This chain's CDR3 is CASSSTGVTEAFF. The CDR3 DNA reads as TGTGCCAGCAGCTCGACAGGGGTCACTGAAGCTTTCTTT.

The rearrangement joins TRBV28 to TRBJ1-5, with 8 positions matching TRBD1. This CDR3 is built from 14 residues. The junction had 8 bases not matched to a gene; V was cut back by 4 bases and J by 9 bases. Germline values: CDR1 MDHEN, CDR2 SYDVKM. The CDR3 coding sequence is TGTGCCAGCAGTTCCCAAGACAGGGGATGGCCCCAGCATTTT. Encoded protein: CASSSQDRGWPQHF. The full variable domain, with the rest looked up from reference TRBV28 and TRBJ1-5, is DVKVTQSSRYLVKRTGEKVFLECVQDMDHENMFWYRQDPGLGLRLIYFSYDVKMKEKGDIPEGYSVSREKKERFSLILESASTNQTSMYLCASSSQDRGWPQHFGDGTRLSIL.

Comment on this clone: A read error may produce the germline difference seen at one junction end. This chain links TRBV7-9 with TRBJ2-7; D unresolved. The germline V gene encodes CDR1 SEHNR and CDR2 FQNEAQ (reference sequence). The CDR3 sequence is 12 residues long. In nucleotides, the CDR3 is TGTTCCAGCAGCTTAGCTTATTACGAGCAGTACTTC. Encoded protein: CSSSLAYYEQYF.

The chain links TRBV10-2 to TRBJ2-7; D ambiguous. Trimming stripped 3 bases from V and 5 bases from J, with 8 bases between. Per germline, CDR1 WSHSY and CDR2 SAAADI. This CDR3 contains 12 residues. CDR3 amino acids: CASSDSLHEQYF. CDR3 in DNA: TGCGCCAGCAGTGATAGTCTCCACGAGCAGTACTTC.

The chain carries TRBV4-1 and TRBJ1-2, with TRBD1 identical over 7 bases. CDR1 is MGHRA, CDR2 YSYEKL, per germline. The CDR3 is made up of 13 amino acids. V gave up 2 bases and J gave up 5 bases; unmatched junction bases: 2. CDR3 sequence reads: CASSQLRGYGYTF. The CDR3 DNA sequence: TGCGCCAGCAGCCAACTCAGGGGGTATGGCTACACCTTC.

The chain couples TRBV15 to TRBJ2-1; D possibly corresponds to TRBD2 (7 bases). CDR1 LNHNV and CDR2 YYDKDF come from the germline V gene (reference sequence). V lost 0 bases and J lost 5, with 17 bases in between. This CDR3 is 17 amino acids long. The CDR3 is CATSREGGASWNNEQFF. In nucleotides, the CDR3 is TGTGCCACCAGCAGAGAGGGGGGGGCTAGCTGGAACAATGAGCAGTTCTTC. Using reference TRBV15 and TRBJ2-1 for the parts outside the CDR3, the full variable domain is DAMVIQNPRYQVTQFGKPVTLSCSQTLNHNVMYWYQQKSSQAPKLLFHYYDKDFNNEADTPDNFQSRRPNTSFCFLDIRSPGLGDTAMYLCATSREGGASWNNEQFFGPGTRLTVL.

The V call is TRBV5-1, the J call TRBJ2-1, with 16 bases aligning to TRBD2. The CDR3 sequence is 18 residues long. J lost 6 bases, V lost 5 bases, and 11 bases had no gene match. The germline CDR1 and CDR2 sequences are SGHRS and YFSETQ. The CDR3 region is CASSLPGLAGGPLNEQFF. In DNA form, the CDR3 reads TGCGCCAGCAGTTTACCGGGACTAGCGGGAGGGCCTCTCAATGAGCAGTTCTTC.